The 30 T cell receptor beta chains reported below all come from one sample, sequenced in a study of PD-L1 blockade in urothelial cancer. The table came from immunoSEQ multiplex PCR; TCRdb's copy has only in-frame clones and leaves some out. This sample has tens of thousands of clones, with approximately 40% found just once. The input for sequencing was tumor tissue, taken before atezolizumab (anti-PD-L1) treatment. Every receptor here comes from a man aged 60 to 75 with urothelial cancer.

The V gene is TRBV23-1, the J gene TRBJ2-1, with 8 bases lining up with TRBD2. TRBV23-1 is designated an ORF whose function remains uncertain. The CDR3 covers 20 residues. J lost 6 bases, V lost 6 bases, and 25 bases had no gene match. This CDR3 is CASSQEKIVPGLVLANEQFF. CDR3 nucleotide sequence: TGCGCCAGCAGCCAAGAAAAGATTGTCCCGGGACTAGTTTTGGCCAATGAGCAGTTCTTC.

This chain joins TRBV19 and TRBJ2-3, with 11 bases identical to TRBD1. The CDR3 length is 14 residues. In germline, CDR1 is LNHDA, CDR2 SQIVND (reference sequence). The trim removed 6 bases at V and 6 bases at J, leaving 5 bases unmatched. The CDR3 sequence is CASSPRDRGDTQYF. CDR3 in DNA: TGTGCCAGTAGCCCCCGGGACAGGGGGGATACGCAGTATTTT.

V usage is TRBV28 and J usage is TRBJ2-7; TRBD1 aligns across 10 bases. The germline CDR1 and CDR2 sequences are MDHEN and SYDVKM. CDR3 length equals 15 residues. V lost 5 bases, J lost 2 bases, and 6 bases stayed unmatched. The CDR3 is CASSPAGTGAYEQYF. The CDR3 DNA reads as TGTGCCAGCAGTCCGGCCGGGACAGGGGCCTACGAGCAGTACTTC.

The rearrangement joins TRBV28 to TRBJ2-6; TRBD2 might be the D (5 bases). V was cut by 5 bases and J by 0 bases, with 23 bases left in between. CDR1 is MDHEN, CDR2 SYDVKM, per germline. The CDR3 contains 20 residues. The CDR3 loop is CASSPSRLTRRASGANVLTF. CDR3 nucleotide sequence: TGTGCCAGCAGTCCCTCACGCCTTACCAGGCGGGCCTCTGGGGCCAACGTCCTGACTTTC.

This clone occurred a few times. This rearrangement joins TRBV10-2 to TRBJ2-1, with 12 bases aligning to TRBD2. V trimming: 5 bases; J trimming: 3 bases; junction bases outside the gene matches: 2. The CDR3 is 15 residues long. Germline V gene data show CDR1 as WSHSY and CDR2 as SAAADI. The CDR3, as DNA: TGCGCCAGCAGTCTACTAGCGGGAGGCTACAATGAGCAGTTCTTC. Translated, it gives CASSLLAGGYNEQFF.

This clone has a handful of counts. J is TRBJ1-6 and V is TRBV30; no definite D call. The germline CDR1 and CDR2 sequences are GTSNPN and SVGIG (reference sequence). V lost 0 bases and J lost 9, with 3 bases in between. This CDR3 has 11 residues. The CDR3 sequence: CAWSVRSPLHF. CDR3 sequence (DNA): TGTGCCTGGAGTGTACGTTCACCCCTCCACTTT.

This clone was seen at least ten times. The chain is built from TRBV6-8 and TRBJ2-7; D possibly matches TRBD1 or TRBD2 (5 bases each). The CDR3 loop spans 17 amino acids. V was pared by 0 bases and J by 3 bases, with 18 bases between. CDR1 and CDR2 (germline): MNHGY, SAAAGT. This CDR3 is CASSYSSRDLSFYEQYF. The CDR3 bases are TGTGCCAGCAGTTACTCGAGCAGGGACCTTTCTTTCTACGAGCAGTACTTC.

This rearrangement joins TRBV11-3 to TRBJ1-1; D unresolved. The CDR3 runs 15 residues. V lost 5 bases and J 10 bases, leaving 23 bases between the germline ends. From germline, CDR1 is SGHNT and CDR2 YENEEA. This chain's CDR3 is CASSRIPGDKIGAFF. The CDR3 DNA reads TGTGCCAGCAGCCGGATACCCGGGGATAAGATAGGAGCTTTCTTT.

The chain couples TRBV28 to TRBJ1-1, with 7 bases fitting TRBD1. Germline trimming cut 6 bases from V and 6 bases from J; bases unmatched to any gene: 10. CDR1 and CDR2 from the germline V gene are MDHEN and SYDVKM. This CDR3 spans 14 amino acids. This CDR3 is CASSQLTGRPEAFF. The CDR3 DNA reads as TGTGCCAGCAGCCAGCTGACAGGGAGACCTGAAGCTTTCTTT.

A few counts support this clone. The V call is TRBV6-8, the J call TRBJ2-5; a possible D gene is TRBD2 (6 bases). The V end lost 8 bases, the J end lost 2 bases, and 27 bases lay between the germline ends. This CDR3 region has 18 residues. In germline, CDR1 is MNHGY, CDR2 SAAAGT. The CDR3 bases are TGTGCCAGCGGTCGGAGCGGGTTTAGCGGCCTGAAGCAAGAGACCCAGTACTTC. It is translated as CASGRSGFSGLKQETQYF.

The chain joins TRBV5-1 to TRBJ2-6; D unclear. V was clipped by 0 bases and J by 4 bases, with 5 bases between them. The CDR3 has 14 amino acids. Germline values: CDR1 SGHRS, CDR2 YFSETQ. The CDR3 reads CASSLGTGANVLTF. The CDR3 nucleotides are TGCGCCAGCAGCTTGGGAACCGGGGCCAACGTCCTGACTTTC.

For the CDR3, the DNA is TGTGCCTGGAGTTCGGGGTTTGGCAGCACCATATATTTT. Amino acid sequence: CAWSSGFGSTIYF. The rearrangement joins TRBV30 to TRBJ1-3, with no clear D. The CDR3 runs 13 residues. V was trimmed by 2 bases and J by 9 bases, leaving 14 bases between them. Looked up from germline, CDR1 is GTSNPN and CDR2 is SVGIG (reference sequence).

This sequence joins TRBV18 and TRBJ1-1; 7 positions agree with TRBD1. There are 14 residues in the CDR3. Unmatched junction bases numbered 11, after V lost 3 bases and J lost 10 bases. CDR1 is KGHSH and CDR2 is LQKENI in the germline V gene. CDR3 bases: TGTGCCAGCTCACCCGGGACAGCGGGGCGCCGAGCTTTCTTT. Its protein product is CASSPGTAGRRAFF.

This clone showed up just a few times. The chain recombines TRBV10-2 with TRBJ2-1, with D tentatively TRBD1 or TRBD2 (7 bases each). Germline values: CDR1 WSHSY, CDR2 SAAADI. Trimming stripped 3 bases from V and 7 bases from J, with 13 bases between. The CDR3 is 14 amino acids. The CDR3 sequence: CASSDQGGKNEQFF. CDR3 nucleotides: TGCGCCAGCAGTGATCAGGGGGGGAAAAATGAGCAGTTCTTC.

This clone showed up many times. DNA for the CDR3: TGTGCCAGCAGCCGATCGGGACGGGGACAGCCCCAGCATTTT. Amino acid sequence: CASSRSGRGQPQHF. This rearrangement joins TRBV11-3 to TRBJ1-5, with TRBD1 as a possible D gene (5 bases). The CDR3 loop spans 14 amino acids. CDR1 and CDR2 (germline): SGHNT, YENEEA. The V gene lost 5 bases and the J gene lost 7 bases, with 15 bases spanning the gap.

The chain combines TRBV7-5 with TRBJ2-3. TRBV7-5 represents a pseudogene. The CDR3 sequence is 14 residues long. The CDR3 loop is CASSRKGFTDTQYF. As DNA, the CDR3 is TGTGCCAGCAGCCGTAAGGGATTCACAGATACGCAGTATTTT.

This clone was picked up many times. The chain joins TRBV12-5 to TRBJ1-5; D call uncertain. Germline V gene lookup returns CDR1 LGHNT and CDR2 FRNRAP. The CDR3 loop spans 14 amino acids. The CDR3 DNA reads as TGTGCCAGCACCCTGTCGAGAGCAAATCAGCCCCAGCATTTT. This sequence encodes CASTLSRANQPQHF.

This clone appeared a few times. The chain combines TRBV2 with TRBJ1-2; 10 positions match TRBD1. J lost 7 bases, V lost 9 bases, and 11 bases had no gene match. CDR3 length equals 14 residues. The V gene's germline CDR1 is SNHLY and CDR2 FYNNEI. CDR3 residues: CASKRQGADSGYTF. CDR3 DNA sequence: TGTGCCAGTAAGAGACAGGGGGCGGATAGTGGCTACACCTTC.

The CDR3 region has the DNA TGTGCCAGCAGCGTAGGTGTGGGTGTTGACACCATATATTTT. Translated: CASSVGVGVDTIYF. The chain carries TRBV9 and TRBJ1-3; D is unresolved. The V end was cut by 0 bases, the J end by 8 bases, with 12 bases between. The CDR3 consists of 14 residues. Germline V gene sequence: CDR1 SGDLS, CDR2 YYNGEE.

This clone was counted only a few times. The chain carries TRBV11-3 and TRBJ2-7; the match to TRBD2 covers 11 bases. Germline V gene lookup returns CDR1 SGHNT and CDR2 YENEEA. V trimming: 3 bases; J trimming: 4 bases; junction bases outside the gene matches: 8. There are 16 residues in the CDR3. The DNA of the CDR3 is TGTGCCAGCAGCTTCAGCCTAGCGGGAGGATATTACGAGCAGTACTTC. Translating it yields CASSFSLAGGYYEQYF.

The sample holds many counts of this clone. The V and J genes are TRBV6-7 and TRBJ1-2; no clear D gene. TRBV6-7 is treated as an ORF (open reading frame) with a function not yet certain. V was pared by 11 bases and J by 4 bases, with 11 bases between. The CDR3 runs 11 residues. The CDR3 region has the DNA TGTGCCTGTTCAGACCCCTATGGCTACACCTTC. This encodes CACSDPYGYTF.

This clone was seen at least ten times. This chain joins TRBV6-8 and TRBJ2-7; 8 nucleotides line up with TRBD1. V shed 5 bases and J 3 bases; nucleotides not matched to a gene: 3. There are 13 residues in the CDR3. Germline V gene lookup returns CDR1 MNHGY and CDR2 SAAAGT. This chain's CDR3 is CASSRGQDYEQYF. DNA of the CDR3: TGTGCCAGCAGTAGGGGACAGGACTACGAGCAGTACTTC.

The chain couples TRBV1 to TRBJ2-2. TRBV1 is a pseudogene. This CDR3 region has 15 residues. The DNA of the CDR3 is TGCGCCAGCAGCGGGACGGTCGCGAACACCGGGGAGCTGTTTTTT. Amino acid sequence: CASSGTVANTGELFF.

This clone was seen a handful of times. This chain links TRBV11-3 with TRBJ1-1; TRBD1 is a possible D gene (6 bases). Germline V gene data show CDR1 as SGHNT and CDR2 as YENEEA. The CDR3 length is 14 residues. V was pared by 3 bases and J by 1 base, with 9 bases between. The chain's CDR3 is CASSFTGPNTEAFF. CDR3 DNA sequence: TGTGCCAGCAGCTTTACAGGGCCGAACACTGAAGCTTTCTTT.

The chain recombines TRBV15 with TRBJ2-2; the D gene is possibly TRBD1 (6 bases). The germline gives CDR1 LNHNV, CDR2 YYDKDF (reference sequence). This CDR3 is 14 amino acids long. Trimming took 8 bases from V and 0 from J, leaving 10 bases between them. The CDR3 sequence is CATGRDTNTGELFF. DNA of the CDR3: TGTGCCACCGGACGGGACACGAACACCGGGGAGCTGTTTTTT.

V usage is TRBV29-1 and J usage is TRBJ2-7; D gene ambiguous. Trimming cost V 5 bases and J 2 bases, with 13 bases left between them. The CDR3 contains 13 residues. Per the germline V gene, CDR1 is SQVTM and CDR2 is ANQGSEA. CDR3: CSVRPSAAYEQYF. The CDR3 DNA is TGCAGCGTTAGACCAAGTGCAGCCTACGAGCAGTACTTC.

This clone was found many times. The rearrangement uses TRBV4-1 and TRBJ2-5; 7 nucleotides agree with TRBD1. The germline V gene has CDR1 MGHRA and CDR2 YSYEKL. V lost 1 base and J lost 3; bases outside the gene matches: 8. This CDR3 contains 16 residues. The CDR3 region has the DNA TGCGCCAGCAGCCAAGGCTCCGGGACAGAAAAAGAGACCCAGTACTTC. The encoded protein is CASSQGSGTEKETQYF.

The chain carries TRBV29-1 and TRBJ2-7, with D possibly being TRBD1 (5 bases). This CDR3 has 15 amino acids. The ends were cut back, 0 bases at V and 2 bases at J, with 14 bases in the middle. From germline, CDR1 is SQVTM and CDR2 ANQGSEA. CDR3: CSVEDPLQGTYEQYF. Written as DNA, the CDR3 is TGCAGCGTTGAAGATCCCCTTCAGGGTACCTACGAGCAGTACTTC.

This clone appeared many times. V gene TRBV11-3 combines with J gene TRBJ2-5; D might be TRBD1 or TRBD2, each matching 5 bases. V lost 4 bases and J lost 4, with 13 bases in between. The CDR3 contains 14 residues. The germline V gene encodes CDR1 SGHNT and CDR2 YENEEA. CDR3 bases: TGTGCCAGCAGCTCCACGGGACGGATAGAGACCCAGTACTTC. It specifies CASSSTGRIETQYF.

This chain joins TRBV30 and TRBJ2-7; D uncertain. Trimming took off 0 bases at V and 1 base at J, with 4 bases between the two ends. Germline CDR1 reads GTSNPN; CDR2 reads SVGIG (reference sequence). There are 12 residues in the CDR3. For the CDR3, the DNA is TGTGCCTGGAGTGTTAGTTCCTACGAGCAGTACTTC. It codes for CAWSVSSYEQYF.